The present TCR beta chain was sequenced within a study of blood T cells in healthy people across ages. Notes on this clonotype: Its antigen is undetermined.

A J-beta primer mix and a sample-barcoded 5' primer were used in a second PCR of about 7 to 12 cycles. TCRdb recomputed calls from the 5' RACE reads with MiXCR, one row per CDR3 protein. The sample has about 800,000 distinct CDR3 sequences; 58% are singletons. Study results and caveats: In older individuals, TCR beta diversity per million T cells was lower, falling roughly linearly with age. Donor CMV infection status was unknown, possibly confounding age-related changes in expanded clonotypes.

This sequence originates from a man aged 25 to 45 in good health. The sample comprised blood.

The CDR3 loop reads CASSTTRHFYEQYF. In DNA, the CDR3 is TGTGCCAGCAGTACAACGAGGCACTTCTACGAGCAGTACTTC. The V and J genes are TRBV6-1 and TRBJ2-7; no definite D call. There are 14 residues in the CDR3. The V end was cut by 5 bases, the J end by 3 bases, with 14 bases between. CDR1 is MNHNS and CDR2 is SASEGT in the germline V gene.